Here is one TCR beta chain with its context. The antigen is unknown. The PCR was carried out with 60 Vbeta primers and 13 Jbeta primers. Clones were sequenced by immunoSEQ multiplex PCR, and TCRdb holds only the in-frame ones, with some missing. The sample holds 180,000 or so clones, 65% to 85% seen once. V lost 6 bases and J lost 0, with 15 bases in between. Germline CDR1 is LNHDA and CDR2 is SQIVND (reference sequence). This CDR3 contains 15 residues. This sample was taken from a study of cytomegalovirus exposure and HLA in healthy donors. Study-wide results and limits: Across HLA loci, a later analysis found differing TCR association rates, with DRB1 most and HLA-C fewest. In an earlier analysis, about 87% or about 30%: the productive usage of most TCR beta V segments.

Sequenced sample: PBMCs. The chain carries TRBV19 and TRBJ2-7; TRBD1 might be the D (7 bases). This TCR was sampled from a female donor in good health and CMV-seronegative. The CDR3 here is CASREGGQNSYEQYF. In DNA, the CDR3 is TGTGCCAGTAGGGAGGGGGGACAGAACTCCTACGAGCAGTACTTC.